This T cell receptor beta chain derives from a study of blood T cell repertoires in COVID-19. The authors' processing: It was from reference gene primer amplification that nucleated cell counts were estimated. Sequencing used immunoSEQ multiplex PCR; TCRdb keeps in-frame clones, though not all of them. From that table come the V and J calls and clone size; the DNA was used to work out D and trimming. The sample includes under 400,000 clones, nearly 90% seen only once; the top ten take around 6.3%. Input material: peripheral blood. The receptor's source is a man younger than 35 with active or convalescent COVID-19.

CDR3 sequence (DNA): TGTGCCAGCAGTGAAGAGGAGGGCAAAAACATTCAGTACTTC. Amino acid sequence: CASSEEEGKNIQYF. The rearrangement joins TRBV2 to TRBJ2-4, with D maybe TRBD2 (6 bases). The CDR3 is 14 amino acids. Germline CDR1 and CDR2: SNHLY and FYNNEI. Deletions cut 1 base from V and 3 bases from J, with 7 bases between.